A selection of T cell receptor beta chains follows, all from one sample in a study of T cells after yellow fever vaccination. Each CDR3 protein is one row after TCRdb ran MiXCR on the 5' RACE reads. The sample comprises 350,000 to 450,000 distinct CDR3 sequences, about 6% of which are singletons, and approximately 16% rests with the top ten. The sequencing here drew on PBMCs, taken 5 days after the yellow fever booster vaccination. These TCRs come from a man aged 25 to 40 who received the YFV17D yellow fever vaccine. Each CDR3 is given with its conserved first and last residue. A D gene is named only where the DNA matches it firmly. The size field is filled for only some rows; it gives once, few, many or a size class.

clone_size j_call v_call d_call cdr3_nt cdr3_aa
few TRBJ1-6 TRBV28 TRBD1 TGTGCCAGCGAAAGACAGGGCTCACCCCTCCACTTT CASERQGSPLHF
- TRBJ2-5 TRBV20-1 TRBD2 TGCAGTGCCGAGGAGCTTCGACTAGCGGGAGGTGTGACCCAGTACTTC CSAEELRLAGGVTQYF
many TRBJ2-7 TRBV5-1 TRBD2 TGCGCCAGCAGACCTAGCGGGAGGTTCGACGAGCAGTACTTC CASRPSGRFDEQYF
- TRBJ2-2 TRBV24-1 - TGTGCCACCAGTCATTCGACCGTGGAGAAGCTGTTTTTT CATSHSTVEKLFF
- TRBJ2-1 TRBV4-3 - TGCGCCAGCAGCCAAGCCCTCTGGGGACCCTACAATGAGCAGTTCTTC CASSQALWGPYNEQFF
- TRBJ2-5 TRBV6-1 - TGTGCCAGCAGGAAAGCGGCCCGGGGGACCCAGTACTTC CASRKAARGTQYF
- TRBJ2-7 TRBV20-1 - TGCAGTGCTACACCGGCAGGCGTCTCCTACGAGCAGTACTTC CSATPAGVSYEQYF
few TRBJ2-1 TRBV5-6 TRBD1 TGTGCCAGCAGCTGGGGGGGACAGGGTAAATATGAGCAGTTCTTC CASSWGGQGKYEQFF
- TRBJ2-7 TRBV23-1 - TGCGCCAGCAGTCAAAATGGGCTCAGGGTCGAGGCCTTCTACGAGCAGTACTTC CASSQNGLRVEAFYEQYF
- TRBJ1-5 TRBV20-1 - TGCAGTGCTGTGAAGGGGACACCCTACAATCAGCCCCAGCATTTT CSAVKGTPYNQPQHF
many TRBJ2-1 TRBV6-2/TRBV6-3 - TGTGCCAGCAAAACCCGGAGCGGCGAGCAGTTCTTC CASKTRSGEQFF
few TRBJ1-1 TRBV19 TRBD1 TGTGCCAGTAGGCCTCAGGGGGGTACAGACGAAGCTTTCTTT CASRPQGGTDEAFF
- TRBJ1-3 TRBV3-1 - TGTGCCAGCAGCCGGGCCTCCTCTGGAAACACCATATATTTT CASSRASSGNTIYF
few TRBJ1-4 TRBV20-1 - TGCAGTGCTAGAAAGGGCTCGGCTAATGAAAAACTGTTTTTT CSARKGSANEKLFF
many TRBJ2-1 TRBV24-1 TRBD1 TGTGCCACCAGTGACAGGACAGGGGCTCGGAATGAGCAGTTCTTC CATSDRTGARNEQFF
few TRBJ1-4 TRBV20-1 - TGCAGTGCTACCAGGGAGGCGGGAACTAATGAAAAACTGTTTTTT CSATREAGTNEKLFF
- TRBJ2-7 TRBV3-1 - TGTGCCAGCAGCCAAGGTATAGCGAGATACGAGCAGTACTTC CASSQGIARYEQYF
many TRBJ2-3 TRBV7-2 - TGTGCCAGCAGCTTATGGGGAGATACGCAGTATTTT CASSLWGDTQYF
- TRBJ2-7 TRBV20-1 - TGCAGTGCTAGAGAGGATCTTTACGAGCAGTACTTC CSAREDLYEQYF
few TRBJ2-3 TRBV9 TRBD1 TGTGCCAGCAGCCCCGGACAGGGAGTGGATACGCAGTATTTT CASSPGQGVDTQYF
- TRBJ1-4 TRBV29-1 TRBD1 TGCAGCGTGAGAGGGGGCTTAACAACTAATGAAAAACTGTTTTTT CSVRGGLTTNEKLFF
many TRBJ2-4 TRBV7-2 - TGTGCCAGCAGCTTAAGAAACATTCAGTACTTC CASSLRNIQYF
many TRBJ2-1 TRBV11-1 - TGTGCCAGCAGCTCCTTTCGGGGGCCGGGAGGTGGCTACAATGAGCAGTTCTTC CASSSFRGPGGGYNEQFF
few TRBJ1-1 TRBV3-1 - TGTGCCAGCAGCCTCCAGGACAGAAACACTGAAGCTTTCTTT CASSLQDRNTEAFF
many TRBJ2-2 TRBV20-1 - TGCAGTGCCCCCTTGGGGGGCTGGGGCACCGGGGAGCTGTTTTTT CSAPLGGWGTGELFF
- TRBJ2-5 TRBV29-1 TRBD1 TGCAGGGCAGGGACAGATCAAGAGACCCAGTACTTC CRAGTDQETQYF
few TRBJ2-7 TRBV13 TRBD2 TGTGCCAGCAGCTTATTTAGCGGGGGACCCTACGAGCAGTACTTC CASSLFSGGPYEQYF
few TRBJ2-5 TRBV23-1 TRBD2 TGCGCCAGCAGTCAATCGGGCGGGAGGCCCAAGGAGACCCAGTACTTC CASSQSGGRPKETQYF
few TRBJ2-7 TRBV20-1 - TGCAGTGCCCGTCAGGTTCCCGGCTACGAGCAGTACTTC CSARQVPGYEQYF
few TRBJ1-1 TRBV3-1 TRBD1 TGTGCCAGCAGCCCCTACAGGGGACTGAACACTGAAGCTTTCTTT CASSPYRGLNTEAFF
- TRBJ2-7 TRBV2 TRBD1 TGTGCCAGCAGTGAAGGGGCAACGGGACAGGGCTACGAGCAGTACTTC CASSEGATGQGYEQYF
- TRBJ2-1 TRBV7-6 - TGTGCCAGCAGCTCTTTCCCGGGACGTAATGAGCAGTTCTTC CASSSFPGRNEQFF
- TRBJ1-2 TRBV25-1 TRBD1 TGTGCCAGCAGTGTCTGGACAGGGACGGACTATGGCTACACCTTC CASSVWTGTDYGYTF
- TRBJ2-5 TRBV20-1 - TGCAGTGCTAGTGGCGACTATCAAGAGACCCAGTACTTC CSASGDYQETQYF
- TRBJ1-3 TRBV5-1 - TGCGCCAGCAGCTTCAATGACAGGACCTCTGGAAACACCATATATTTT CASSFNDRTSGNTIYF
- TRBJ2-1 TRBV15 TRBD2 TGTGCCACCAGCAGAGGAGGGACTAGCGGGAAGCACAATGAGCAGTTCTTC CATSRGGTSGKHNEQFF
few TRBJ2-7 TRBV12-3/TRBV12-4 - TGTGCCAGCAGTTTATCCCTGACAGACCAGTACTTC CASSLSLTDQYF
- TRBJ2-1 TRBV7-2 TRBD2 TGTGCCAGCAGACCTCGACTAGCAGAGCTCTACAATGAGCAGTTCTTC CASRPRLAELYNEQFF
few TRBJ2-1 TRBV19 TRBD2 TGTGCCAGTAGTACCACTAGCGGAAGACTTAACAATGAGCAGTTCTTC CASSTTSGRLNNEQFF
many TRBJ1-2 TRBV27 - TGTGCCAGCAGCCTTATATCCAGGGGTGGCTACACCTTC CASSLISRGGYTF
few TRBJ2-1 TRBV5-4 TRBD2 TGTGCCAGCAGCGATCCGGGACTAGCGGTTTACAATGAGCAGTTCTTC CASSDPGLAVYNEQFF
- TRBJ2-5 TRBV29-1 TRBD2 TGCAGCGTTGAGACTAGCCTCCCCCGTGAGACCCAGTACTTC CSVETSLPRETQYF